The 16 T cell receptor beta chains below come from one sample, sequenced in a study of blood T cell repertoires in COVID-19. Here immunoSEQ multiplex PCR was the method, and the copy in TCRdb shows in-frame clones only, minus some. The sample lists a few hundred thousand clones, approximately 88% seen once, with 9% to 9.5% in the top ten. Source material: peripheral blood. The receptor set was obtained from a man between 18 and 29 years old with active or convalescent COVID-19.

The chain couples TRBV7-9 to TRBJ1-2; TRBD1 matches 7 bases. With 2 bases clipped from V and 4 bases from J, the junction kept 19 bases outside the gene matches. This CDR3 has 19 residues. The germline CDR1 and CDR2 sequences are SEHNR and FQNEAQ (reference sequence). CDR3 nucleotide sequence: TGTGCCAGCAGCTTACCCCACATTGAACAGGGGCACTCGGGCTATGGCTACACCTTC. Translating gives CASSLPHIEQGHSGYGYTF.

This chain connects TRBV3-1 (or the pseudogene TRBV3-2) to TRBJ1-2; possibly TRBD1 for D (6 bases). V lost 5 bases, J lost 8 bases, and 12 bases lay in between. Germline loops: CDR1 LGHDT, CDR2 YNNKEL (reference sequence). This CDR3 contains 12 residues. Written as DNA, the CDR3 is TGTGCCAGCAGCATACAGGGAAGGGGCTACACCTTC. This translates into CASSIQGRGYTF.

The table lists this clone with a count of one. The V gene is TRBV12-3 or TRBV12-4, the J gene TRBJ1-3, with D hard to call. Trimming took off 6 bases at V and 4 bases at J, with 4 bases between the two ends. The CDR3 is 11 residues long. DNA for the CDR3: TGTGCCAGCAGCCCGGGAAACACCATATATTTT. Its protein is CASSPGNTIYF.

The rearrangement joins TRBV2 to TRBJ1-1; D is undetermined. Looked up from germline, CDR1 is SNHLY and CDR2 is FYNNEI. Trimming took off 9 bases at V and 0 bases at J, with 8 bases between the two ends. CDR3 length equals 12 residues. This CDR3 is CASLFLNTEAFF. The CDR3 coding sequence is TGTGCCAGTCTATTCTTGAACACTGAAGCTTTCTTT. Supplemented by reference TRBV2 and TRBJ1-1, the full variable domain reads EPEVTQTPSHQVTQMGQEVILRCVPISNHLYFYWYRQILGQKVEFLVSFYNNEISEKSEIFDDQFSVERPDGSNFTLKIRSTKLEDSAMYFCASLFLNTEAFFGQGTRLTVV.

The CDR3 DNA follows: TGTGCCAGCAGCTCCCGGGACAGGAATTTCAATGAGCAGTTCTTC. Translation gives CASSSRDRNFNEQFF. The rearrangement uses TRBV5-4 and TRBJ2-1; TRBD1 aligns across 8 bases. V lost 3 bases to trimming and J lost 6 bases; unmatched junction nucleotides: 8. The CDR3 is 15 residues long. Germline V gene lookup returns CDR1 SGHNT and CDR2 YYREEE (reference sequence). Combining the CDR3 with reference TRBV5-4 and TRBJ2-1 gives the whole variable domain ETGVTQSPTHLIKTRGQQVTLRCSSQSGHNTVSWYQQALGQGPQFIFQYYREEENGRGNFPPRFSGLQFPNYSSELNVNALELDDSALYLCASSSRDRNFNEQFFGPGTRLTVL.

The CDR3 nucleotides are TGTGCTAGTGGTTCGCCTAACCCGGGACAGTACTACGAGCAGTACTTC. Its protein is CASGSPNPGQYYEQYF. The chain uses TRBV12-5 and TRBJ2-7; 7 nucleotides agree with TRBD1. Germline V gene sequence: CDR1 LGHNT, CDR2 FRNRAP. This CDR3 has 16 amino acids. V shed 4 bases, J shed 3 bases, and the junction held 12 bases outside the gene matches.

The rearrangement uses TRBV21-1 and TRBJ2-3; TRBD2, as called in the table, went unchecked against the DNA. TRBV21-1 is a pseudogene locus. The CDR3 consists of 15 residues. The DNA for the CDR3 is TGTGCCGAAGGGGGGGTTAGTAAGGGCACAGATACGCAGTATTTT. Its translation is CAEGGVSKGTDTQYF.

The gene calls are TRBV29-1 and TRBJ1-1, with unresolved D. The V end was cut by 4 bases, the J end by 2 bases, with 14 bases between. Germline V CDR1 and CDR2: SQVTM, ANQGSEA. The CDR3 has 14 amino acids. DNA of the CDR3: TGCAGCGTTGTCAAAGGTAGCCTAAACACTGAAGCTTTCTTT. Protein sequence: CSVVKGSLNTEAFF.

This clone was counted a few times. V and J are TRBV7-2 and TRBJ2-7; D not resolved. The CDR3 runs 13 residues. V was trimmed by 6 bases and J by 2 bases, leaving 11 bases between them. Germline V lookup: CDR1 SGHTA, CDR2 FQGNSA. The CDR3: CASRPGGTYEQYF. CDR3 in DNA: TGTGCCAGCAGGCCCGGCGGAACCTACGAGCAGTACTTC.

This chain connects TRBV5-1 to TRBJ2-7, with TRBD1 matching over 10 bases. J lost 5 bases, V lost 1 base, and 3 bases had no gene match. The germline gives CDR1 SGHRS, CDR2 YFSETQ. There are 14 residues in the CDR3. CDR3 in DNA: TGCGCCAGCAGCTTGTGGGGACAGGGGAACGAGCAGTACTTC. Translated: CASSLWGQGNEQYF. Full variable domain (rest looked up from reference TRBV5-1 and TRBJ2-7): KAGVTQTPRYLIKTRGQQVTLSCSPISGHRSVSWYQQTPGQGLQFLFEYFSETQRNKGNFPGRFSGRQFSNSRSEMNVSTLELGDSALYLCASSLWGQGNEQYFGPGTRLTVT.

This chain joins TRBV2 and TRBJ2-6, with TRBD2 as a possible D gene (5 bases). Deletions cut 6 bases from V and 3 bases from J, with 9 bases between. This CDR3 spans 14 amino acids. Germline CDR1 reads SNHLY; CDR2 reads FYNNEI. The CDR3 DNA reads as TGTGCCAGCAGGCCCGGGGTTGGGGCCAACGTCCTGACTTTC. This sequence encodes CASRPGVGANVLTF.

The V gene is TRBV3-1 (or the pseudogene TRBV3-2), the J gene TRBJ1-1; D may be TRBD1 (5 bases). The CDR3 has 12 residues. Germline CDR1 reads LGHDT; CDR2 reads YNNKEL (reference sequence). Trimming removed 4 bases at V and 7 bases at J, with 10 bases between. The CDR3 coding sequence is TGTGCCAGCAGCCTGGGACTGCGTGAAGCTTTCTTT. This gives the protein CASSLGLREAFF.

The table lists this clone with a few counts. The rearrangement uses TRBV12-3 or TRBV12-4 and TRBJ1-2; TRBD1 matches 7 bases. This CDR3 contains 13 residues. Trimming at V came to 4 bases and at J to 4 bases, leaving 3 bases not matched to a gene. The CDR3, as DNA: TGTGCCAGCAGTTCGACAGGGTCCTATGGCTACACCTTC. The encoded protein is CASSSTGSYGYTF.

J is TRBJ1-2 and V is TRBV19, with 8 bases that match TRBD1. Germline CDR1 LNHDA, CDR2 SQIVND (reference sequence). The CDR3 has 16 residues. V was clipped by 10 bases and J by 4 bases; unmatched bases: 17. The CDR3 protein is CATQDREHGDGYGYTF. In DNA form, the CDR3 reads TGTGCCACCCAGGACAGGGAACATGGTGATGGCTATGGCTACACCTTC.

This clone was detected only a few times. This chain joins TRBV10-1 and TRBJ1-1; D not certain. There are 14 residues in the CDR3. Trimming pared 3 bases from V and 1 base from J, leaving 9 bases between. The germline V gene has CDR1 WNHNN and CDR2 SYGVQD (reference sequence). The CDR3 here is CASSDYPRNTEAFF. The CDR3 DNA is TGCGCCAGCAGTGACTATCCGCGGAACACTGAAGCTTTCTTT.

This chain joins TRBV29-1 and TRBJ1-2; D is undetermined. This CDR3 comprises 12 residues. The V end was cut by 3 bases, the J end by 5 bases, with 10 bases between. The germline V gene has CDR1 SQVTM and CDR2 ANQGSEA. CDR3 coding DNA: TGCAGCGTTGACGGAGGGATATATGGCTACACCTTC. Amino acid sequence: CSVDGGIYGYTF.